The source of this TCR beta chain is a study of shared clonotypes between healthy human individuals. Study overall: The donor group consisted of a couple of women and three men, aged 18 to 49. Overall study results and limits: The diversity represented, both genetic and in exposure history, was limited by few donors. The sampled material consisted only of blood, and tissue repertoires are likely to differ.

Concerning this clone itself: What it binds is unknown.

V shed 7 bases, J shed 6 bases, and the junction held 13 bases outside the gene matches. The CDR3 extends over 14 amino acids. Germline-derived CDR1 and CDR2 are SQVTM and ANQGSEA. CD8 cells regarded as naive lacked CD45RO, were positively chosen for CCR7, and omitted terminally differentiated effector memory CD45RA+ cells. Template for every sorted-subset replicate PCR totaled about 200 ng DNA, approximately 30,000 T cell genomes. Using immunoSEQ multiplex PCR, the repertoire was profiled, and TCRdb retains in-frame clones only, with some absent. The table records some 580,000 clones, nearly 98% of them present only once.

The sample was naive CD8+ T cells sorted from blood. The sequence was obtained from a man under 40 in good health. This chain links TRBV29-1 with TRBJ1-2; TRBD1 agrees at 8 bases. The CDR3 coding sequence is TGCAGCGCCGACGCCAGGGGGCTTCTCGATGGCTACACCTTC. Its protein is CSADARGLLDGYTF.